A single sample gave rise to the 32 T cell receptor beta chains below, sequenced in a study of early T cells in non-severe SARS-CoV-2 infection. TCRdb re-called the 5' RACE reads with MiXCR, one entry per CDR3 protein. The repertoire holds about 71,000 distinct CDR3 sequences, 9.5% to 15% seen once, with around 2.9% in the top ten. The material sequenced was whole blood, taken at baseline. The receptor source for this set is an adult who was a healthcare worker with PCR-confirmed SARS-CoV-2 infection or an uninfected control (not recorded which).

This clonotype has at least ten counts. The chain uses TRBV20-1 and TRBJ2-7; TRBD1 matches at 8 bases. CDR1 and CDR2 (germline): DFQATT, SNEGSKA (reference sequence). This CDR3 is 13 amino acids long. V lost 5 bases to trimming and J lost 5 bases; unmatched junction nucleotides: 8. The CDR3 DNA sequence: TGCAGTGCTCCAAGGACAGGGACACACGAGCAGTACTTC. It codes for CSAPRTGTHEQYF.

As for this clonotype: This may be a read error, as it is one base from a much larger clone. This chain joins TRBV5-1 and TRBJ2-1; TRBD2 matches 9 bases. The CDR3 loop spans 15 amino acids. V shed 0 bases and J 8 bases; nucleotides not matched to a gene: 6. From germline, CDR1 is SGHRS and CDR2 YFSETQ. The CDR3 DNA is TGCGCCAGCAGCTTGGAGCGGGGGGACGGCTATGAGCAGTTCTTC. This sequence encodes CASSLERGDGYEQFF.

This clonotype was observed many times. The rearrangement links TRBV25-1 to TRBJ2-6; tentative D call: TRBD1 (6 bases). Germline V lookup: CDR1 MGHDK, CDR2 SYGVNS. The CDR3 is 15 amino acids. Trimming stripped 5 bases from V and 2 bases from J, with 10 bases between. CDR3 amino acids: CASSSTGPGANVLTF. CDR3 in DNA: TGTGCCAGCAGTAGTACAGGGCCTGGGGCCAACGTCCTGACTTTC.

This clonotype was picked up many times. The chain carries TRBV4-1 and TRBJ2-7; D is uncertain. CDR3 length equals 15 residues. Trimming cost V 1 base and J 2 bases, with 12 bases left between them. The germline V gene has CDR1 MGHRA and CDR2 YSYEKL. As DNA, the CDR3 is TGCGCCAGCAGCCAAGGAGTCCAGCCCACCTACGAGCAGTACTTC. Amino acid sequence: CASSQGVQPTYEQYF.

Many counts were recorded for this clonotype. The chain is built from TRBV12-3 or TRBV12-4 and TRBJ2-2, with 12 bases fitting TRBD2. This CDR3 contains 16 residues. V shed 6 bases, J shed 5 bases, and the junction held 7 bases outside the gene matches. The CDR3 nucleotides are TGTGCCAGCAGCCGCGGACTAGCGGGGAGTACCGGGGAGCTGTTTTTT. Protein product: CASSRGLAGSTGELFF.

A few counts support this clonotype. CDR3 sequence: CASSERGQGRYEQYF. The CDR3 DNA is TGTGCCAGCAGTGAAAGGGGCCAGGGAAGATACGAGCAGTACTTC. The chain employs TRBV2 and TRBJ2-7; D may be TRBD1 (5 bases). CDR1 SNHLY and CDR2 FYNNEI come from the germline V gene. V lost 2 bases to trimming and J lost 4 bases, with 15 bases between them. The CDR3 sequence is 15 residues long. Supplemented by reference TRBV2 and TRBJ2-7, the full variable domain reads EPEVTQTPSHQVTQMGQEVILRCVPISNHLYFYWYRQILGQKVEFLVSFYNNEISEKSEIFDDQFSVERPDGSNFTLKIRSTKLEDSAMYFCASSERGQGRYEQYFGPGTRLTVT.

In its sample, this clonotype was seen a few times. The genes are TRBV7-3 and TRBJ1-1; no firm D call. Germline loops: CDR1 SGHTA, CDR2 FQGTGA. The CDR3 extends over 12 amino acids. Trimming pared 5 bases from V and 1 base from J, leaving 5 bases between. CDR3: CASSGENTEAFF. DNA of the CDR3: TGTGCCAGCAGCGGGGAGAACACTGAAGCTTTCTTT.

The V call is TRBV2, the J call TRBJ2-7, with a weak D call TRBD1 (7 bases). From germline, CDR1 is SNHLY and CDR2 FYNNEI. The CDR3 consists of 14 residues. V lost 4 bases and J lost 7, with 17 bases in between. The CDR3 bases are TGTGCCAGCAGTGCTCAGGGGCGGGGACAGGAGCAGTACTTC. This gives the protein CASSAQGRGQEQYF.

In its sample, this clonotype was seen a few times. The rearrangement joins TRBV28 to TRBJ2-3; tentatively, D is TRBD1 or TRBD2 (5 bases each). The CDR3 loop spans 16 amino acids. The V and J ends lost 3 bases and 2 bases respectively, with 15 bases between them. Germline lookup yields CDR1 MDHEN and CDR2 SYDVKM. The CDR3 DNA reads TGTGCCAGCAGTTTGCCCGGGACCCAAGTCACAGATACGCAGTATTTT. Translated: CASSLPGTQVTDTQYF.

This clonotype occurred a few times. The chain has TRBV7-2 and TRBJ2-7; tentatively, D is TRBD2 (6 bases). CDR1 is SGHTA, CDR2 FQGNSA, per germline. V was pared by 3 bases and J by 0 bases, with 12 bases between. The CDR3 is 15 residues long. The CDR3, as DNA: TGTGCCAGCAGCTTGCGCGGGACGCTCTCCTACGAGCAGTACTTC. As protein: CASSLRGTLSYEQYF.

The chain recombines TRBV6-1 with TRBJ1-6; 7 bases are a match to TRBD1. Germline CDR1 reads MNHNS; CDR2 reads SASEGT. V shed 0 bases, J shed 8 bases, and the junction held 1 base outside the gene matches. The CDR3 contains 14 residues. In nucleotides, the CDR3 is TGTGCCAGCAGTGAAGCCACAGGGGATTCACCCCTCCACTTT. This sequence encodes CASSEATGDSPLHF.

The rearrangement joins TRBV14 to TRBJ1-2, with TRBD1 as a possible D gene (6 bases). The germline V and J ends were trimmed by 3 bases and 4 bases, with 18 bases remaining between them. Per germline, CDR1 SGHDN and CDR2 FVKESK. The CDR3 is 16 residues long. CDR3 sequence: CASSQGGALAGYGYTF. As DNA, the CDR3 is TGTGCCAGCAGCCAGGGGGGGGCCTTGGCAGGCTATGGCTACACCTTC.

This clonotype has just a few counts. The V and J genes are TRBV20-1 and TRBJ2-5; no definite D call. CDR3 length: 13 residues. Per the germline V gene, CDR1 is DFQATT and CDR2 is SNEGSKA (reference sequence). Trimming cost V 3 bases and J 2 bases, with 10 bases left between them. The CDR3 sequence: CSASRDTQETQYF. The DNA of the CDR3 is TGCAGTGCTAGCCGTGACACTCAAGAGACCCAGTACTTC.

Here the CDR3 reads CASSSIKGSGELFF. The CDR3 DNA sequence: TGTGCCAGCAGCTCCATTAAGGGGAGCGGGGAGCTGTTTTTT. The rearrangement joins TRBV7-6 to TRBJ2-2; perhaps D is TRBD1 or TRBD2 (5 bases each). CDR1 is SGHVS, CDR2 FNYEAQ, per germline. Deletions cut 4 bases from V and 7 bases from J, with 13 bases between. The CDR3 runs 14 residues. The full variable domain, completed using reference TRBV7-6 and TRBJ2-2, is GAGVSQSPRYKVTKRGQDVALRCDPISGHVSLYWYRQALGQGPEFLTYFNYEAQQDKSGLPNDRFSAERPEGSISTLTIQRTEQRDSAMYRCASSSIKGSGELFFGEGSRLTVL.

This rearrangement joins TRBV14 to TRBJ2-5, with unresolved D. The CDR3 covers 14 residues. Germline V lookup: CDR1 SGHDN, CDR2 FVKESK. The V and J ends lost 4 bases and 6 bases respectively, with 15 bases between them. The CDR3 nucleotides read TGTGCCAGCAGCCCCAATGGGGTAGGCAAGACCCAGTACTTC. It specifies CASSPNGVGKTQYF.

This chain connects TRBV19 to TRBJ1-2, with unresolved D. V lost 9 bases, J lost 3 bases, and 11 bases lay in between. This CDR3 is built from 12 residues. Germline V gene sequence: CDR1 LNHDA, CDR2 SQIVND (reference sequence). The CDR3: CASSQSYYGYTF. CDR3 in DNA: TGTGCCAGCTCACAGAGCTACTATGGCTACACCTTC.

As DNA, the CDR3 is TGTGCCAGCAGCTTAGGGACACAACCTCGGCTAGAAAAACTGTTTTTT. It codes for CASSLGTQPRLEKLFF. The genes are TRBV11-2 and TRBJ1-4; a weak D match, TRBD1 (5 bases). CDR3 length: 16 residues. The germline gives CDR1 SGHAT, CDR2 FQNNGV. V was shortened by 1 base and J by 8 bases, with 17 bases between the two germline ends.

Of note for this clonotype: A read error may produce the germline difference seen at one junction end. The V call is TRBV7-6, the J call TRBJ2-2; 7 bases fit TRBD2. Looked up from germline, CDR1 is SGHVS and CDR2 is FNYEAQ. This CDR3 spans 16 amino acids. The CDR3 loop reads CTSAAWQGLNTGELFF. In DNA form, the CDR3 reads TGTACCAGCGCAGCTTGGCAGGGACTAAACACCGGGGAGCTGTTTTTT.

This clonotype was detected only a few times. This chain connects TRBV14 to TRBJ2-3; no firm D call. The length of the CDR3 is 13 residues. Looked up from germline, CDR1 is SGHDN and CDR2 is FVKESK. V was pared by 4 bases and J by 8 bases, with 13 bases between. DNA of the CDR3: TGTGCCAGCAGCCCATCCCACTCCGTTACGCAGTATTTT. As protein: CASSPSHSVTQYF.

This clonotype was seen only a few times. This sequence joins TRBV5-6 and TRBJ2-1, with TRBD2 matching 14 bases. Germline CDR1 reads SGHDT; CDR2 reads YYEEEE. Germline trimming cut 5 bases from V and 5 bases from J; bases unmatched to any gene: 18. The CDR3 consists of 20 residues. This CDR3 is CASSRRLIGLAGGRNNEQFF. CDR3 in DNA: TGTGCCAGCAGTCGCAGACTAATCGGACTAGCGGGGGGACGAAACAATGAGCAGTTCTTC.

The table lists this clonotype with many counts. V usage is TRBV7-9 and J usage is TRBJ1-3; D gene uncertain. From germline, CDR1 is SEHNR and CDR2 FQNEAQ (reference sequence). Deletions cut 5 bases from V and 0 bases from J, with 14 bases between. The CDR3 has 16 amino acids. CDR3 amino acids: CASSRSTGFSGNTIYF. The CDR3 nucleotides read TGTGCCAGCAGCCGGAGTACGGGGTTCTCTGGAAACACCATATATTTT.

The V call is TRBV4-1, the J call TRBJ1-2, with D perhaps matching TRBD1 (5 bases). CDR1 and CDR2 (germline): MGHRA, YSYEKL. Trimming removed 3 bases at V and 1 base at J, with 12 bases between. The CDR3 sequence is 15 residues long. The CDR3 is CASSQEGHGNYGYTF. The CDR3 coding sequence is TGCGCCAGCAGCCAGGAAGGACACGGTAACTATGGCTACACCTTC.

This clonotype was picked up a small number of times. The gene calls are TRBV20-1 and TRBJ1-1; TRBD1 matches at 10 bases. CDR3 length: 16 amino acids. V trimming: 5 bases; J trimming: 7 bases; junction bases outside the gene matches: 16. Germline V lookup: CDR1 DFQATT, CDR2 SNEGSKA (reference sequence). The CDR3 nucleotides read TGCAGTGCTCCTCCTAGACAGGGGGCCCCTATTGGTGAAGCTTTCTTT. As protein: CSAPPRQGAPIGEAFF.

This clonotype was seen at least ten times. V is TRBV24-1 and J is TRBJ2-3; D gene ambiguous. The CDR3 runs 12 residues. The germline V gene has CDR1 KGHDR and CDR2 SFDVKD. The V end lost 7 bases, the J end lost 6 bases, and 10 bases lay between the germline ends. The CDR3 loop is CATSSTEDTQYF. The CDR3 DNA reads TGTGCCACCAGCTCAACCGAGGATACGCAGTATTTT.

This clonotype was seen at least ten times. The chain's CDR3 is CASSPGRRSTDTQYF. DNA of the CDR3: TGTGCCAGCAGTCCCGGTAGAAGGAGCACAGATACGCAGTATTTT. J is TRBJ2-3 and V is TRBV28, with D hard to call. V lost 5 bases and J lost 0, with 12 bases in between. The CDR3 is made up of 15 amino acids. The germline gives CDR1 MDHEN, CDR2 SYDVKM.

This clonotype was picked up many times. The rearrangement uses TRBV7-9 and TRBJ1-1; the D is unclear. V was trimmed by 5 bases and J by 4 bases, leaving 14 bases between them. Germline V gives CDR1 SEHNR, CDR2 FQNEAQ (reference sequence). This CDR3 comprises 14 residues. The CDR3 sequence is CASSTDSVGTEAFF. As DNA, the CDR3 is TGTGCCAGCAGCACTGACTCGGTCGGCACTGAAGCTTTCTTT.

V is TRBV20-1 and J is TRBJ1-4; D possibly corresponds to TRBD1 (6 bases). Trimming took 6 bases from V and 8 from J, leaving 22 bases between them. Germline CDR1 reads DFQATT; CDR2 reads SNEGSKA (reference sequence). CDR3 length: 15 residues. CDR3 sequence reads: CSASGLGAFREKLFF. In DNA form, the CDR3 reads TGCAGTGCCAGCGGGCTGGGGGCCTTCAGGGAAAAACTGTTTTTT.

The sample holds a few counts of this clonotype. This chain connects TRBV7-6 to TRBJ2-3; D call uncertain. CDR3 size: 12 residues. CDR1 is SGHVS, CDR2 FNYEAQ, per germline. Trimming shortened V by 5 bases and J by 2 bases, and 5 bases separated the two germline ends. CDR3: CASSTNTDTQYF. The CDR3 region has the DNA TGTGCCAGCAGCACCAACACAGATACGCAGTATTTT.

This clonotype was seen more than once but under ten times. The rearrangement joins TRBV2 to TRBJ2-2; D gene uncertain. CDR1 and CDR2 (germline): SNHLY, FYNNEI. This CDR3 spans 15 amino acids. V was pared by 4 bases and J by 0 bases, with 9 bases between. CDR3 coding DNA: TGTGCCAGCAGTGCGCAACTCGCGAACACCGGGGAGCTGTTTTTT. Its translation is CASSAQLANTGELFF. Together with reference TRBV2 and TRBJ2-2, the CDR3 gives the full variable domain: EPEVTQTPSHQVTQMGQEVILRCVPISNHLYFYWYRQILGQKVEFLVSFYNNEISEKSEIFDDQFSVERPDGSNFTLKIRSTKLEDSAMYFCASSAQLANTGELFFGEGSRLTVL.

In this sample, this clonotype turned up a few times. The CDR3 region has the DNA TGTGCCAGCAGCCCCCCCGGGGTAGCGGGGGCCCTCAACCAGTACTTC. Protein: CASSPPGVAGALNQYF. This chain links TRBV11-2 with TRBJ2-5; 9 bases agree with TRBD2. The CDR3 sequence is 16 residues long. V lost 5 bases to trimming and J lost 10 bases; unmatched junction nucleotides: 17. The germline gives CDR1 SGHAT, CDR2 FQNNGV.

The rearrangement uses TRBV11-2 and TRBJ2-7; D unclear. The germline V gene has CDR1 SGHAT and CDR2 FQNNGV. CDR3 length: 15 amino acids. The V and J ends lost 0 bases and 2 bases respectively, with 11 bases between them. The CDR3 reads CASSLEGSPPYEQYF. The CDR3 DNA is TGTGCCAGCAGCTTAGAGGGCAGCCCGCCCTACGAGCAGTACTTC.

CDR3 in DNA: TGTGCCAGCAGCCTCAACCTAGCGGGGGTAAATGAGCAGTTCTTC. Residues: CASSLNLAGVNEQFF. The chain is built from TRBV3-1 and TRBJ2-1, with 10 bases that match TRBD2. The V segment lost 4 bases and the J segment 7 bases; nucleotides outside the gene matches: 7. The CDR3 is made up of 15 amino acids. Germline values: CDR1 LGHDT, CDR2 YNNKEL (reference sequence).